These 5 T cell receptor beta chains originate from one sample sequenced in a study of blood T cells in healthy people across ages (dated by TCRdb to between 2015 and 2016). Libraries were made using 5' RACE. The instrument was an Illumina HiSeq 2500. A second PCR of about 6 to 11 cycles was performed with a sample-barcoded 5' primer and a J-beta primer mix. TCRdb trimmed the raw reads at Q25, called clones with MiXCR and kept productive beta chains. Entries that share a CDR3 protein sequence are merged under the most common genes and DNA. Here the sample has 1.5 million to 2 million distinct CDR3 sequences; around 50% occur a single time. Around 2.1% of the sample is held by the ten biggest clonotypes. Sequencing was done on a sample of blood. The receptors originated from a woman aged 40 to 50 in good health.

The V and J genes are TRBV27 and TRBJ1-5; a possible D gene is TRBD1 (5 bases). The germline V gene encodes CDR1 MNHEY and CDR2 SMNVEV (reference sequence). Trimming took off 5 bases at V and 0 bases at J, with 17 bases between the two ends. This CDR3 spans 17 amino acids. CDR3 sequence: CASSKTWGVSSNQPQHF. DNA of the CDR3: TGTGCCAGCAGTAAGACGTGGGGGGTGTCTAGCAATCAGCCCCAGCATTTT.

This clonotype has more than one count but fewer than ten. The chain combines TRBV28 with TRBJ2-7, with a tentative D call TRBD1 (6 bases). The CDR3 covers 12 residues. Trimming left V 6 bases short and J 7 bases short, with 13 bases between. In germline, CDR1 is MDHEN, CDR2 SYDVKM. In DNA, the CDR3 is TGTGCCAGCAGATCAGGGGCCGAAGAGCAGTACTTC. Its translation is CASRSGAEEQYF.

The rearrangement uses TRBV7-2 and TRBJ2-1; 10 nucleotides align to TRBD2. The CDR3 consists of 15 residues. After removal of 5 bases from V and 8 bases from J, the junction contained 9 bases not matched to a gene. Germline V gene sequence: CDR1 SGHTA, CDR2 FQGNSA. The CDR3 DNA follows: TGTGCCAGCAGCAAGCGGGAGGGATCTCTTCATGAGCAGTTCTTC. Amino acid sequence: CASSKREGSLHEQFF.

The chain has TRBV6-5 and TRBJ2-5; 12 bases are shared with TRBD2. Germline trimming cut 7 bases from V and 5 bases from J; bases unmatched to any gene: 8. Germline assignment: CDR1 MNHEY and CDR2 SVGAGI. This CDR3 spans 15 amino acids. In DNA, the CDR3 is TGTGCCAGCACTGGAACTAGCGGGGGGTCCGAGACCCAGTACTTC. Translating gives CASTGTSGGSETQYF.

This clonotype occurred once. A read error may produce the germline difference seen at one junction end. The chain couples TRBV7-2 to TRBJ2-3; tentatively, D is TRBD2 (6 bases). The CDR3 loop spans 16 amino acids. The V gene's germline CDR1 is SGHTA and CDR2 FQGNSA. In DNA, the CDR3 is TGTGCCAGCAGCTTAAACCGGCGGGGTAGCACGGATACGCAGTATTTT. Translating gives CASSLNRRGSTDTQYF.